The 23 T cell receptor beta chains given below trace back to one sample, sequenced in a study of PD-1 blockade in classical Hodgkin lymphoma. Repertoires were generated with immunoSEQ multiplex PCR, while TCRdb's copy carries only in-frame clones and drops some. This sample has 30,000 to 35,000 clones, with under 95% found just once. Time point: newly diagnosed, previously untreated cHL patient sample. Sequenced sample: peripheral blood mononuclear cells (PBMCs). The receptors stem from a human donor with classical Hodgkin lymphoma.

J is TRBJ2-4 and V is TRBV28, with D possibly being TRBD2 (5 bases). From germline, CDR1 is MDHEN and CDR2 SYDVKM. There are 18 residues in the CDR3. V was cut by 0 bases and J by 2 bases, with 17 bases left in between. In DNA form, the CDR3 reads TGTGCCAGCAGTTTATGGCGGTTGAGGGCCCGACCCAAAAACATTCAGTACTTC. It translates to CASSLWRLRARPKNIQYF.

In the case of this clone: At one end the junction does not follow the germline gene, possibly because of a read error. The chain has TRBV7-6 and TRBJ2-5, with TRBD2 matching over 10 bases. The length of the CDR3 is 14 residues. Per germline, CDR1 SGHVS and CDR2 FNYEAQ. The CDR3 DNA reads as TGTGCCAGCAGCTTATACGCAGCGGGGGGGACCCAAAACTTC. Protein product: CASSLYAAGGTQNF.

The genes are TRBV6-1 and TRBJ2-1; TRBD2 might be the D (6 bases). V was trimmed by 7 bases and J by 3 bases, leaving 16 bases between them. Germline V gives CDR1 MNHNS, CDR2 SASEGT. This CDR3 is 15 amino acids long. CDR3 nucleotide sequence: TGTGCCAGCATAAGATCCGCGGGGAGCTACAATGAGCAGTTCTTC. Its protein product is CASIRSAGSYNEQFF.

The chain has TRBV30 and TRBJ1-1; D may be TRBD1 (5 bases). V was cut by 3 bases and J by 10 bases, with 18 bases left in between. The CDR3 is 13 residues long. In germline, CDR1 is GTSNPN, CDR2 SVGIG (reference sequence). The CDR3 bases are TGTGCCTGGAGGGCCCAGGGCGCGCTTACAGCTTTCTTT. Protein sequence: CAWRAQGALTAFF.

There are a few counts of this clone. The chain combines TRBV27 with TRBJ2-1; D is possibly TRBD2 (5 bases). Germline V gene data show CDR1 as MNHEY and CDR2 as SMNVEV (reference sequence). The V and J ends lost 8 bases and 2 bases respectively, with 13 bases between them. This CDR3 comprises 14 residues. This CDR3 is CASRSGEPYNEQFF. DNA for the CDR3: TGTGCCAGCCGCTCTGGGGAGCCCTACAATGAGCAGTTCTTC.

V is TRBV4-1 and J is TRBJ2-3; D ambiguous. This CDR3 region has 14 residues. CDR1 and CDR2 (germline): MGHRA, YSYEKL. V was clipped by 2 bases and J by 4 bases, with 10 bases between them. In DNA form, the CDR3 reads TGCGCCAGCAGCCAAACTGGACCGGCAGATACGCAGTATTTT. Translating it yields CASSQTGPADTQYF.

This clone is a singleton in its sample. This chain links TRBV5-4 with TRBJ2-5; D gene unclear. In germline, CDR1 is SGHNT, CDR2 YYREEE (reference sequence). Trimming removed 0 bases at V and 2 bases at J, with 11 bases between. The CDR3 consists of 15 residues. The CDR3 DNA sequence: TGTGCCAGCAGCTTGGATTTCCAGGCACAAGAGACCCAGTACTTC. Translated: CASSLDFQAQETQYF.

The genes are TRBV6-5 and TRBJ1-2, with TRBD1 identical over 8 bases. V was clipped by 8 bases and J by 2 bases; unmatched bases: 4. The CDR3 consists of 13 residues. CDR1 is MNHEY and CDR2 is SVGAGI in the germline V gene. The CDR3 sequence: CASRSGGNYGYTF. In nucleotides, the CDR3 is TGTGCCAGCCGCTCAGGGGGCAACTATGGCTACACCTTC.

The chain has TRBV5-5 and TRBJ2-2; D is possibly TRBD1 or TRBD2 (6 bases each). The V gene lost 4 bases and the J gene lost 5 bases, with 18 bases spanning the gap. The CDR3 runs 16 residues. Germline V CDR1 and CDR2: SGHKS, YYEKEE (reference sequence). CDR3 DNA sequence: TGTGCCAGCAGCCTCGCTCCGGGGGCGGAAACCGGGGAGCTGTTTTTT. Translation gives CASSLAPGAETGELFF.

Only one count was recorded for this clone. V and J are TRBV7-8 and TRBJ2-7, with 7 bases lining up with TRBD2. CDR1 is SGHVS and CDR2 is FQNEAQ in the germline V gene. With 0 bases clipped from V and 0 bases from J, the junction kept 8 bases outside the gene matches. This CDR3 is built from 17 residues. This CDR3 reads CASSLARGSRSSYEQYF. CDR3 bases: TGTGCCAGCAGCTTAGCGCGGGGGAGCAGGAGCTCCTACGAGCAGTACTTC.

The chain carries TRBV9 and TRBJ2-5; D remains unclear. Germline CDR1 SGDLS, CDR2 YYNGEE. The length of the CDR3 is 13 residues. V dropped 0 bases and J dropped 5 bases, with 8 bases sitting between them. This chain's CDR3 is CASSVGVWETQYF. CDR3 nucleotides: TGTGCCAGCAGCGTAGGGGTTTGGGAGACCCAGTACTTC.

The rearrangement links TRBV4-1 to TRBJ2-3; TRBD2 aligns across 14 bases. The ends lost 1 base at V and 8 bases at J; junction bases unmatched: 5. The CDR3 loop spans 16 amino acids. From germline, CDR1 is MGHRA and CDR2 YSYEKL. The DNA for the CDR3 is TGCGCCAGCAGCCAAGTGACTAGCGGGGGGGCCTTTACGCAGTATTTT. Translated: CASSQVTSGGAFTQYF.

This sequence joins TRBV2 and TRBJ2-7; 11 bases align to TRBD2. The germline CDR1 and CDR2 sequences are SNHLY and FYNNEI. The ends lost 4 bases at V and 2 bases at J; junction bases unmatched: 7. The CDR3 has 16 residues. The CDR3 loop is CASSGLVAGGTYEQYF. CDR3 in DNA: TGTGCCAGCAGTGGTTTGGTAGCGGGAGGGACCTACGAGCAGTACTTC.

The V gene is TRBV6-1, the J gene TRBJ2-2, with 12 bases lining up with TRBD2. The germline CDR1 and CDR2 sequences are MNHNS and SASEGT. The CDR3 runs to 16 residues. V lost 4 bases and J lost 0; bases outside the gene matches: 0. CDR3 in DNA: TGTGCCAGCAGTGGACTAGCGGGAGCGAACACCGGGGAGCTGTTTTTT. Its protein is CASSGLAGANTGELFF.

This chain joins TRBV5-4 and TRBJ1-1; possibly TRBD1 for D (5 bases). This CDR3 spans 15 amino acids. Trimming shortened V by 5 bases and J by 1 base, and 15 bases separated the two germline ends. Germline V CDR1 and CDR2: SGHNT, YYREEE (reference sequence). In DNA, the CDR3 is TGTGCCAGCAGTCTGGGCGGGGCAGCGAACACTGAAGCTTTCTTT. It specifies CASSLGGAANTEAFF.

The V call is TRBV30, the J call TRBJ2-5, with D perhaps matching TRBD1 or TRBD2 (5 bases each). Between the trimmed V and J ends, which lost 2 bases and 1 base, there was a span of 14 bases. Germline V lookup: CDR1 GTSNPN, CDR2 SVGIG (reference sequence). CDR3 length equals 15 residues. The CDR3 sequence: CAWSTQGRTQETQYF. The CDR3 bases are TGTGCCTGGAGTACCCAGGGACGGACCCAAGAGACCCAGTACTTC.

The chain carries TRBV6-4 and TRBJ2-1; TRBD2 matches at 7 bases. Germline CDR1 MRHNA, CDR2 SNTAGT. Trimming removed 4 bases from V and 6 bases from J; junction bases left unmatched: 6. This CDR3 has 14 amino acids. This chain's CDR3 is CASSGRELGNEQFF. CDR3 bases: TGTGCCAGCAGTGGGCGGGAGCTAGGCAATGAGCAGTTCTTC.

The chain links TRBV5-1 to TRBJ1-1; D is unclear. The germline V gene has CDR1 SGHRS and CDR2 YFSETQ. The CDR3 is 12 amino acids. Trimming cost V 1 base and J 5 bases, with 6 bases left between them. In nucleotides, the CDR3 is TGCGCCAGCAGCTTGATAGGGACTGAAGCTTTCTTT. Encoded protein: CASSLIGTEAFF.

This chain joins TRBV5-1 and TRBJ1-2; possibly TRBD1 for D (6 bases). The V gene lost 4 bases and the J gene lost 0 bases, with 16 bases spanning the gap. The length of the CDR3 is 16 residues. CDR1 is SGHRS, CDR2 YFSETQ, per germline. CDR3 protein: CASSPGQTRANYGYTF. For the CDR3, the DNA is TGCGCCAGCAGCCCCGGACAGACCAGAGCTAACTATGGCTACACCTTC.

CDR3 in amino acids: CSVDPDLSGYGYTF. CDR3 nucleotide sequence: TGCAGCGTTGATCCGGACCTTTCGGGCTATGGCTACACCTTC. J is TRBJ1-2 and V is TRBV29-1; D is unresolved. The CDR3 runs to 14 residues. V lost 3 bases to trimming and J lost 4 bases, with 15 bases between them. Germline lookup yields CDR1 SQVTM and CDR2 ANQGSEA.

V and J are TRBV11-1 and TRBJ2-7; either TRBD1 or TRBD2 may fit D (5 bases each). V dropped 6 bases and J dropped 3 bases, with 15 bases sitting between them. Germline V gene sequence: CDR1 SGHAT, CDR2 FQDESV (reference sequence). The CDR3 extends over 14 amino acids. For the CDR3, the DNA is TGTGCCAGCAGACGTGACCGGGGCTACTACGAGCAGTACTTC. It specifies CASRRDRGYYEQYF. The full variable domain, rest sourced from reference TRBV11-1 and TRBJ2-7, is EAEVAQSPRYKITEKSQAVAFWCDPISGHATLYWYRQILGQGPELLVQFQDESVVDDSQLPKDRFSAERLKGVDSTLKIQPAELGDSAMYLCASRRDRGYYEQYFGPGTRLTVT.

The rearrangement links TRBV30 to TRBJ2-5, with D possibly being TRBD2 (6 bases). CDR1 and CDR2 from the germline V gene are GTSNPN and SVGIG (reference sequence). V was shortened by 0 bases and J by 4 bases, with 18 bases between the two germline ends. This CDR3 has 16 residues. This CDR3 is CAWSVPRGKTPETQYF. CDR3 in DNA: TGTGCCTGGAGTGTACCGCGGGGAAAAACCCCAGAGACCCAGTACTTC. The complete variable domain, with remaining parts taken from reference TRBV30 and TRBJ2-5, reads SQTIHQWPATLVQPVGSPLSLECTVEGTSNPNLYWYRQAAGRGLQLLFYSVGIGQISSEVPQNLSASRPQDRQFILSSKKLLLSDSGFYLCAWSVPRGKTPETQYFGPGTRLLVL.

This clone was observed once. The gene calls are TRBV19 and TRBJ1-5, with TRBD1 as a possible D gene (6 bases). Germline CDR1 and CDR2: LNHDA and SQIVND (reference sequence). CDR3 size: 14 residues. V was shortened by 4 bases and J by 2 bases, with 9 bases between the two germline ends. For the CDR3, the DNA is TGTGCCAGTAGTACAGGGGATCGCAATCAGCCCCAGCATTTT. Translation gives CASSTGDRNQPQHF.